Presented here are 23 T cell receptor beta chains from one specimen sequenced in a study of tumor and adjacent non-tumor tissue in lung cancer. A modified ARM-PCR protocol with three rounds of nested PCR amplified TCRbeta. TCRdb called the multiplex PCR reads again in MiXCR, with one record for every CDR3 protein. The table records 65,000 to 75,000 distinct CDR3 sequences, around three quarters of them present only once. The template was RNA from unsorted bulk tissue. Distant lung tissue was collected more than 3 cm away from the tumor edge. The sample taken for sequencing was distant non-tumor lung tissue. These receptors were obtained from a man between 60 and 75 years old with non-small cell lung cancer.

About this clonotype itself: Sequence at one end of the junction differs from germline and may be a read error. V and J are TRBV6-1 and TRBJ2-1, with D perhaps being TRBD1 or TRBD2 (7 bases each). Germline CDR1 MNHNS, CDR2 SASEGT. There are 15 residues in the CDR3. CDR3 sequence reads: CASSATSTRGNERFF. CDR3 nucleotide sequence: TGTGCCAGCAGTGCGACTAGCACCAGGGGGAATGAGCGGTTCTTC.

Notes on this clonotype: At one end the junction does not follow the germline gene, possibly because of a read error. The CDR3 nucleotides are TGTGCCAGCAGCTCCTATTTCAGGGGGACCTACAGTGAGCAGTTCTTC. Translated: CASSSYFRGTYSEQFF. J is TRBJ2-1 and V is TRBV11-1, with TRBD1 matching 7 bases. This CDR3 is built from 16 residues. Per the germline V gene, CDR1 is SGHAT and CDR2 is FQDESV (reference sequence).

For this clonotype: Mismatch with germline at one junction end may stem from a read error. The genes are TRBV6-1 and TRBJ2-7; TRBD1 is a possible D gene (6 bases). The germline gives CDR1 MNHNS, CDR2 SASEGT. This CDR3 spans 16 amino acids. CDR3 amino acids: CAGSDPRKTGSYEQYF. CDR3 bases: TGTGCCGGCAGTGACCCCAGAAAGACAGGCTCCTACGAACAGTACTTC.

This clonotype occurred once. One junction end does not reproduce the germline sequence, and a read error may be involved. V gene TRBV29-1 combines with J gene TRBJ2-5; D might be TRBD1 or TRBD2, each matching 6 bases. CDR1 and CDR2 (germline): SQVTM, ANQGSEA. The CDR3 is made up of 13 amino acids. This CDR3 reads CSGGQGYGGTHYF. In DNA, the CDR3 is TGCAGTGGGGGGCAGGGATATGGAGGGACCCACTACTTC.

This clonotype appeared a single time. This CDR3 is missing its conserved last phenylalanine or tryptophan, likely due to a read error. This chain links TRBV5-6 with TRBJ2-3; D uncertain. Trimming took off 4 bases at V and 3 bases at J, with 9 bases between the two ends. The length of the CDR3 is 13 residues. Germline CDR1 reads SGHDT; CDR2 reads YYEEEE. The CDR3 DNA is TGTGCCAGCAGCGAGATGACGACAGATACGCAGTATTAT. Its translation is CASSEMTTDTQYY.

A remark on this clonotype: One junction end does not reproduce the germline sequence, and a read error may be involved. This CDR3 reads CASCLSGRSNQPQHF. The CDR3 DNA sequence: TGTGCAAGCTGTCTCTCTGGACGTTCCAATCAGCCCCAACATTTT. V and J are TRBV6-2 or TRBV6-3 and TRBJ1-5, with D unresolved. Germline CDR1 and CDR2: MNHEY and SVGEGT. The CDR3 sequence is 15 residues long.

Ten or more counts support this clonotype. The CDR3 protein is CASRRDSARGSEAFF. In DNA, the CDR3 is TGTGCCAGCAGACGCGACAGCGCTCGTGGCTCTGAAGCTTTCTTT. This rearrangement joins TRBV5-5 to TRBJ1-1; weak D call: TRBD1 (5 bases). The CDR3 consists of 15 residues. The ends were cut back, 5 bases at V and 6 bases at J, with 20 bases in the middle. Germline V gene lookup returns CDR1 SGHKS and CDR2 YYEKEE (reference sequence).

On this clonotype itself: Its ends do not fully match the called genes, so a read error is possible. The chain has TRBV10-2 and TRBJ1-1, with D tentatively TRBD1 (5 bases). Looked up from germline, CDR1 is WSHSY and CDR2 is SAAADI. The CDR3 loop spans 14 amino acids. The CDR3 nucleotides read TGCGCCAGTGTCGGGGGAGGGATGAACATTGAAGCTTTCTTT. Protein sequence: CASVGGGMNIEAFF.

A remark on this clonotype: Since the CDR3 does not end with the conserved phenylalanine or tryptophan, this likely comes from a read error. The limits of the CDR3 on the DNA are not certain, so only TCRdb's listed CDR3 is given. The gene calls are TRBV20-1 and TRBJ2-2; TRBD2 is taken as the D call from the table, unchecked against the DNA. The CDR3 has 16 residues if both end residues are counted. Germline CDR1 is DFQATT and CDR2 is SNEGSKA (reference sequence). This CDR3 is CSAALAGGPETGELYL.

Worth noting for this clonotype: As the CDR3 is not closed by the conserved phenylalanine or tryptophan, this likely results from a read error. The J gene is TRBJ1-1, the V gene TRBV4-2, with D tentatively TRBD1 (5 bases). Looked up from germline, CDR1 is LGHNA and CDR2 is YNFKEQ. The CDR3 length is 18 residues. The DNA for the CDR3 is TGTGTCAGCAGCCTCCCGGACCATGGGGCGCGGGGGAACACTGAAGCTTTCTAT. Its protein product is CVSSLPDHGARGNTEAFY.

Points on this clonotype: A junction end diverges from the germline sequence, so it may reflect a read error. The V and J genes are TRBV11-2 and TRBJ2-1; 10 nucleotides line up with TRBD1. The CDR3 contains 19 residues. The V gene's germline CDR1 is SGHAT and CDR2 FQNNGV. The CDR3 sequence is CTSSARHRDRGHSYNEQFF. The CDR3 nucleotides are TGTACCAGCAGCGCAAGACACCGGGACAGGGGACACTCCTACAATGAGCAGTTCTTC.

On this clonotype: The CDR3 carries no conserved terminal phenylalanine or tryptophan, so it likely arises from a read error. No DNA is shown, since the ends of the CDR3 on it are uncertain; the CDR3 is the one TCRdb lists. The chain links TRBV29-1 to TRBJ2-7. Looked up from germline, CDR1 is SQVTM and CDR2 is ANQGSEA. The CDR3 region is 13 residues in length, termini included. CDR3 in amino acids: CSVVRNSSYEQYH.

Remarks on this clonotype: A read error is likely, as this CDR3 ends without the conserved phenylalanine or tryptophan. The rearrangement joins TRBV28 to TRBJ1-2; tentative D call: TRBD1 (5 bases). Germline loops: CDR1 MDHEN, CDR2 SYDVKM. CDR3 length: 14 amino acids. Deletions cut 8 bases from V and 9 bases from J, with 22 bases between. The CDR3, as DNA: TGTGCCAGCTGTCCACTGGGGACCAAAAATTGCTACACCCTC. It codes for CASCPLGTKNCYTL.

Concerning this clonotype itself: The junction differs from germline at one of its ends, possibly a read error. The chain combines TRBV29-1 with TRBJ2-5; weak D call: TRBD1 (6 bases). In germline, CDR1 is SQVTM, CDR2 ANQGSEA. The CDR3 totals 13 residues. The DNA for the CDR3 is TGCAGCGATGCTGACAGGTACCAAGAGACCCAATACTTC. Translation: CSDADRYQETQYF. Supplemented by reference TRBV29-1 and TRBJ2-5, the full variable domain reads SAVISQKPSRDICQRGTSLTIQCQVDSQVTMMFWYRQQPGQSLTLIATANQGSEATYESGFVIDKFPISRPNLTFSTLTVSNMSPEDSSIYLCSDADRYQETQYFGPGTRLLVL.

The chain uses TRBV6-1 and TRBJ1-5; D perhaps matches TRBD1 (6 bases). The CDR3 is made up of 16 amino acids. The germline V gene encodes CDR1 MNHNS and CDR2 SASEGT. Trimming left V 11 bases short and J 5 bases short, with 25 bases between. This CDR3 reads CAGNEVGGQRHQPQHF. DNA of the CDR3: TGTGCCGGCAATGAAGTAGGAGGACAGAGACATCAGCCCCAGCATTTT.

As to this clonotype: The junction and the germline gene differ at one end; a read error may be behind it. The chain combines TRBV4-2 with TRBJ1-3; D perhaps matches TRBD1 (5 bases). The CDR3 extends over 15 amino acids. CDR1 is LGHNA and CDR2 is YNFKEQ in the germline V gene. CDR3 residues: CASNQDWDLGNTIYF. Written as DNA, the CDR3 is TGTGCCAGCAACCAAGATTGGGACCTTGGAAACACCATATATTTT.

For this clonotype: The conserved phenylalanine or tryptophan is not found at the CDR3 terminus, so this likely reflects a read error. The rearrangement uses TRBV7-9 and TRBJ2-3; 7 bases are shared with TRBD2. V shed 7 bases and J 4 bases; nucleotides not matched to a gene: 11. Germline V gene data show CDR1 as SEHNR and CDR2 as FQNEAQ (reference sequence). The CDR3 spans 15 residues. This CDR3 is CASNPMSGRADTQYL. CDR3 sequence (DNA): TGTGCCAGCAACCCTATGTCAGGGAGGGCAGATACGCAGTATCTT.

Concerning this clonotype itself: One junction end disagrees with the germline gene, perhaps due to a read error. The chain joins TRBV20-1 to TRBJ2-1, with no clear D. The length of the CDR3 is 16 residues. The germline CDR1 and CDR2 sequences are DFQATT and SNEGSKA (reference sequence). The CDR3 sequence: CNASSFRDPIYNEQFF. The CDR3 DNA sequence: TGCAATGCTAGTTCTTTCCGAGACCCCATCTACAATGAGCAGTTCTTC.

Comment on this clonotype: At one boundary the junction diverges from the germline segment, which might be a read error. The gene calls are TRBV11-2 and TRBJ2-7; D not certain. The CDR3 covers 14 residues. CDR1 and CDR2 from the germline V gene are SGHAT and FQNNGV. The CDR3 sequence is CASSLTQISSEQCF. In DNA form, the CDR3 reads TGTGCCAGCAGCTTAACACAAATTTCCTCCGAGCAGTGCTTC.

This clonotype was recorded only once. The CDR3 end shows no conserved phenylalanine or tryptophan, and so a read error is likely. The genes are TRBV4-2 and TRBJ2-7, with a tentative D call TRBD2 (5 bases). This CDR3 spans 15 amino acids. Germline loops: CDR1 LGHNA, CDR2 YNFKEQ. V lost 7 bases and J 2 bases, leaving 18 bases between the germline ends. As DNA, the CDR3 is TGTGCCAGCAACCCCCGAGGCACCGGGGCCTACGAGCAGTACATC. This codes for CASNPRGTGAYEQYI.

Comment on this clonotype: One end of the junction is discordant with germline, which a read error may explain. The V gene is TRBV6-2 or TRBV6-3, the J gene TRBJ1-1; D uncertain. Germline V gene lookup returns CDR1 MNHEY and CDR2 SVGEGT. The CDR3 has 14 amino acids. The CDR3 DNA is TGTGCCAGCAGTACCCGAGGACGGAACACTGAAACTTTCTTT. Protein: CASSTRGRNTETFF.

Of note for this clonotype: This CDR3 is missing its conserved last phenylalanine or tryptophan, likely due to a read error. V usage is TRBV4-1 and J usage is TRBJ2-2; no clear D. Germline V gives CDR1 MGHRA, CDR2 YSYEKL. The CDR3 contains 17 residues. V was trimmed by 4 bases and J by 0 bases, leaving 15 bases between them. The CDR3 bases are TGCGCCAGCAGCCCACCTTCGGGTCAGACGAACACCGGGGAGCTGTTTCTT. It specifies CASSPPSGQTNTGELFL.

This chain's CDR3 is CASGYTCGTGELFF. In nucleotides, the CDR3 is TGTGCCAGCGGCTATACTTGTGGTACGGGGGAGCTGTTTTTT. J is TRBJ2-2 and V is TRBV11-1; D unresolved. V lost 8 bases to trimming and J lost 8 bases, with 18 bases between them. The CDR3 contains 14 residues. Germline V gene lookup returns CDR1 SGHAT and CDR2 FQDESV (reference sequence).